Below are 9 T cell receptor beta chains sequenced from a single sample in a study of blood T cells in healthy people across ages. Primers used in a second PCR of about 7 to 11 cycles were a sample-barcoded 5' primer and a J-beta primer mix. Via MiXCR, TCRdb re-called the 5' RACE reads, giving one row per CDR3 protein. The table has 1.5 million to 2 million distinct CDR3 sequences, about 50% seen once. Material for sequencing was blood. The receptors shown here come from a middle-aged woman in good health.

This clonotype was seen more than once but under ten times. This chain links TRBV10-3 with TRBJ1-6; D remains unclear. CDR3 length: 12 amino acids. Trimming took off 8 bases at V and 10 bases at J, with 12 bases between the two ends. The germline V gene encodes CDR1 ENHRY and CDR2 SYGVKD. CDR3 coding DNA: TGTGCCATCGGAAGGGAGGGATCACCCCTCCACTTT. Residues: CAIGREGSPLHF.

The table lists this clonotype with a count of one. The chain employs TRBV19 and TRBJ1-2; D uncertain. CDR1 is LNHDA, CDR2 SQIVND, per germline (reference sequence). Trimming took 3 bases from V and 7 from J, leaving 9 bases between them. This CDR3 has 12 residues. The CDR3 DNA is TGTGCCAGTAGTATTTCGGGGAGTGGCTACACCTTC. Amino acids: CASSISGSGYTF.

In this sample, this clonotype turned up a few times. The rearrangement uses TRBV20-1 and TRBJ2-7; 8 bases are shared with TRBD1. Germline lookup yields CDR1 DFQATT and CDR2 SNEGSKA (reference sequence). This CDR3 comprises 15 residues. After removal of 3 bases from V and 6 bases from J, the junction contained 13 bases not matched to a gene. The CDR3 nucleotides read TGCAGTGCTAGCTTATGGACAGGGCAAATTCCCGAGCAGTACTTC. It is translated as CSASLWTGQIPEQYF.

As DNA, the CDR3 is TGTGCCAGCAGCTCAACGGGGTACCAGCCCCAGCATTTT. Its protein product is CASSSTGYQPQHF. V usage is TRBV7-2 and J usage is TRBJ1-5; no clear D gene. With 4 bases removed from V and 7 bases from J, the gap between germline ends came to 11 bases. The CDR3 covers 13 residues. CDR1 is SGHTA and CDR2 is FQGNSA in the germline V gene.

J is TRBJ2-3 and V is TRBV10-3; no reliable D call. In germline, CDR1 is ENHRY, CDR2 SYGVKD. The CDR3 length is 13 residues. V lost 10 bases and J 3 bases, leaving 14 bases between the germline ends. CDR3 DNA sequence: TGTGCCAGTGCCGGCGGTTGGACAGATACGCAGTATTTT. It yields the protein CASAGGWTDTQYF.

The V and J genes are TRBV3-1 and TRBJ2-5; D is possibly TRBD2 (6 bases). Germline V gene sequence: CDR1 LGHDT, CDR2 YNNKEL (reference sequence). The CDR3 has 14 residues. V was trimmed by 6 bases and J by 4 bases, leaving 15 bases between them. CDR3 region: CASRRRGGLETQYF. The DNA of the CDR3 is TGTGCCAGCAGACGGCGGGGTGGATTAGAGACCCAGTACTTC.

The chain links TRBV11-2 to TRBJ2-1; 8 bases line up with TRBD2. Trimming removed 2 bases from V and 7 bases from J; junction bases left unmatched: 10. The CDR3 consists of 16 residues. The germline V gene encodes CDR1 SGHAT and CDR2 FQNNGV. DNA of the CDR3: TGTGCCAGCAGCTTACTATCGGGGGGGCGGTTTAATGAGCAGTTCTTC. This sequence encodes CASSLLSGGRFNEQFF.

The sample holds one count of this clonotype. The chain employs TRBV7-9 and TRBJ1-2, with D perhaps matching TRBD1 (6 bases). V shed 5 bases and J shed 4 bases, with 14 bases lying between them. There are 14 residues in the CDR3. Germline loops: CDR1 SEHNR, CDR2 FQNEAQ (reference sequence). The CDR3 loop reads CASSGNREAYGYTF. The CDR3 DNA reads TGTGCCAGCAGCGGAAACAGGGAGGCCTATGGCTACACCTTC.

In nucleotides, the CDR3 is TGCAGTGCTAGAGATCAACGGACTAGCGGGGGAAGGTACGAGCAGTACTTC. This gives the protein CSARDQRTSGGRYEQYF. The chain is built from TRBV20-1 and TRBJ2-7; 13 bases align to TRBD2. In germline, CDR1 is DFQATT, CDR2 SNEGSKA (reference sequence). The CDR3 contains 17 residues. The trim removed 0 bases at V and 4 bases at J, leaving 9 bases unmatched.